The T cell receptor beta chain described here comes from a study of cytomegalovirus exposure and HLA in healthy donors. Researchers ran the PCR with 60 Vbeta and 13 Jbeta primers. Produced via immunoSEQ multiplex PCR; TCRdb's table is partial and in-frame only. Of around 250,000 clones in the sample, about 80% are singletons; the top ten hold under 8%. The CDR3 loop spans 15 amino acids. V was pared by 3 bases and J by 0 bases, with 8 bases between. Germline CDR1 and CDR2: SEHNR and FQNEAQ (reference sequence). This sequence joins TRBV7-9 and TRBJ2-2, with D tentatively TRBD2 (5 bases). Sequenced input: PBMCs. The receptor was isolated from a woman between 55 and 75 years old in good health and CMV-seropositive. The CDR3 coding sequence is TGTGCCAGCAGCTTCGGGGAAACGAACACCGGGGAGCTGTTTTTT. Its translation is CASSFGETNTGELFF.